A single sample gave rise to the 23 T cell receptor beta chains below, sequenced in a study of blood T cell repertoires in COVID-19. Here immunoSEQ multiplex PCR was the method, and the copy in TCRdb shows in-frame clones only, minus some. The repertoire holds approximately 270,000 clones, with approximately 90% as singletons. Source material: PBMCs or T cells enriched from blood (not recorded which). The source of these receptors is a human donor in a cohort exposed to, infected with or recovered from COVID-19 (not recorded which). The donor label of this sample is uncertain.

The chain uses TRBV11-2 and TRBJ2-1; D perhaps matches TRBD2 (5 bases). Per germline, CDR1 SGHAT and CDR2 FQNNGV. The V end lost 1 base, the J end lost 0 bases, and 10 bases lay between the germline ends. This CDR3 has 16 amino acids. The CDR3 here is CASSLGGESSYNEQFF. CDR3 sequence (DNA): TGTGCCAGCAGCTTAGGGGGAGAGAGCTCCTACAATGAGCAGTTCTTC.

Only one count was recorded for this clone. The DNA for the CDR3 is TGTGCCAGCAGTTTTGGGACAGCGACCACTGAAGCTTTCTTT. Translated, it gives CASSFGTATTEAFF. The genes are TRBV27 and TRBJ1-1, with TRBD1 matching 7 bases. This CDR3 region has 14 residues. The V gene's germline CDR1 is MNHEY and CDR2 SMNVEV (reference sequence). J was trimmed by 4 bases and V by 3 bases; bases with no gene match: 5.

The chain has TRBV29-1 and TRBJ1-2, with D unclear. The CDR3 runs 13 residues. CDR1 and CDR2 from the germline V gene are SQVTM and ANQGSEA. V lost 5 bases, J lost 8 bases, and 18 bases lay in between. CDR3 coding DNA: TGCAGCGTTCCTCAGCCCATCCTACAGGGCTACACCTTC. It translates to CSVPQPILQGYTF.

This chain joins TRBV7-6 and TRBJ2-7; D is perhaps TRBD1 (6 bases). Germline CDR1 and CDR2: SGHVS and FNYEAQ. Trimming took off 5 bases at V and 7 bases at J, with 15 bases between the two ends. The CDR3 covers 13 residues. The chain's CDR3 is CASSPGQGSEQYF. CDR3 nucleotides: TGTGCCAGCAGCCCGGGCCAGGGGAGTGAGCAGTACTTC.

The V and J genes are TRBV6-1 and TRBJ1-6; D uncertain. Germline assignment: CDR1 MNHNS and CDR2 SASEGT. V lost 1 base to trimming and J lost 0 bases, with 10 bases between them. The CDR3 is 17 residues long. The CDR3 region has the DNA TGTGCCAGCAGTGAAGGTGGAGGGAGCTCCTATAATTCACCCCTCCACTTT. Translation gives CASSEGGGSSYNSPLHF.

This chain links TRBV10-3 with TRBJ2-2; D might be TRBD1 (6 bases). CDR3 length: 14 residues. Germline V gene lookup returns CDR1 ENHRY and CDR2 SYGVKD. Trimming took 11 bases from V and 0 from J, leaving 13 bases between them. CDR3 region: CAVTGTTNTGELFF. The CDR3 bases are TGTGCCGTCACCGGGACAACGAACACCGGGGAGCTGTTTTTT.

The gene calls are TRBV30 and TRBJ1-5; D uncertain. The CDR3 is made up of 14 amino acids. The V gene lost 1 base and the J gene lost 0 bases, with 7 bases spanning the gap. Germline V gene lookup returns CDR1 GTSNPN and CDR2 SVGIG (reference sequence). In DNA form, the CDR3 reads TGTGCCTGGAGTGATCTGTATAGCAATCAGCCCCAGCATTTT. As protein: CAWSDLYSNQPQHF.

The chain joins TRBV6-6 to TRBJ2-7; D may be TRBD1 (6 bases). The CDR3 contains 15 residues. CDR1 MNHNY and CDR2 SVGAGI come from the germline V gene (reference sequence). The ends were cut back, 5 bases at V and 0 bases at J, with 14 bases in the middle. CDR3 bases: TGTGCCAGCAGTCCGGCCGGGACACCCTCCTACGAGCAGTACTTC. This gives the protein CASSPAGTPSYEQYF.

For the CDR3, the DNA is TGTGCCAGTAGTATGCGCCTAGCGGGGGGTTCTTCTCGTTCAGATACGCAGTATTTT. Translation: CASSMRLAGGSSRSDTQYF. The chain joins TRBV19 to TRBJ2-3; 11 bases are a match to TRBD2. Germline CDR1 LNHDA, CDR2 SQIVND (reference sequence). The length of the CDR3 is 19 residues. J lost 4 bases, V lost 3 bases, and 15 bases had no gene match. Full variable domain (remainder filled in from reference TRBV19 and TRBJ2-3): DGGITQSPKYLFRKEGQNVTLSCEQNLNHDAMYWYRQDPGQGLRLIYYSQIVNDFQKGDIAEGYSVSREKKESFPLTVTSAQKNPTAFYLCASSMRLAGGSSRSDTQYFGPGTRLTVL.

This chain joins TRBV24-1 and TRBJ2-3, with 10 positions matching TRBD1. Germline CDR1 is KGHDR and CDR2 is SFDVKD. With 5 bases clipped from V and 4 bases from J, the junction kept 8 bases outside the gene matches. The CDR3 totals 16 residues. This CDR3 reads CATSVPGTGVADTQYF. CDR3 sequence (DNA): TGTGCCACCAGTGTCCCCGGGACAGGGGTGGCAGATACGCAGTATTTT.

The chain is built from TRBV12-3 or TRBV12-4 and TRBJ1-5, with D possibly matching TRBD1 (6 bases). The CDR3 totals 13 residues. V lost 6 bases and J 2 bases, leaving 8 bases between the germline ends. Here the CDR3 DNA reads TGTGCCAGCAGCCCAGGGGGCAATCAGCCCCAGCATTTT. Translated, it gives CASSPGGNQPQHF.

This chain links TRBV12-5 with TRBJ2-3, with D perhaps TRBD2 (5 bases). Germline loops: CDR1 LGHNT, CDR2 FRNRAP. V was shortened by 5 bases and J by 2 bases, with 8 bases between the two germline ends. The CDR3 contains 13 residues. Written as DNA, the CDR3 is TGTGCTAGTGGTGCGGGCGTCACAGATACGCAGTATTTT. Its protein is CASGAGVTDTQYF. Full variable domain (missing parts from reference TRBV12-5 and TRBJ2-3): DARVTQTPRHKVTEMGQEVTMRCQPILGHNTVFWYRQTMMQGLELLAYFRNRAPLDDSGMPKDRFSAEMPDATLATLKIQPSEPRDSAVYFCASGAGVTDTQYFGPGTRLTVL.

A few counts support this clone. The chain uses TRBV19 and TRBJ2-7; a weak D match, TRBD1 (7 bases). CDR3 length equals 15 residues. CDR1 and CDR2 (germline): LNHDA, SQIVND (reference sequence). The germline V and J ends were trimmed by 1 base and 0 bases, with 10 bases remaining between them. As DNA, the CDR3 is TGTGCCAGTAGTATAGCGGGGGACAGCTCCTACGAGCAGTACTTC. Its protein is CASSIAGDSSYEQYF.

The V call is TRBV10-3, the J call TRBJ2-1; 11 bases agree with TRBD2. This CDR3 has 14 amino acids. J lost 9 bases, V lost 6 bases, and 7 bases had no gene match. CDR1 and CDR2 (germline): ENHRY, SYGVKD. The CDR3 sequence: CAISLSGGAGEQFF. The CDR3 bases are TGTGCCATCAGCCTTAGCGGGGGGGCCGGTGAGCAGTTCTTC.

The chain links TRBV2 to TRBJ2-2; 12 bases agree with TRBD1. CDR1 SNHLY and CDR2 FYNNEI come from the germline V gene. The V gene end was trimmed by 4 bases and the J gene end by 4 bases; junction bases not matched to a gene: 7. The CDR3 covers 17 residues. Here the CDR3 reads CASSVLGQGAVTGELFF. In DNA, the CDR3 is TGTGCCAGCAGTGTCTTGGGACAGGGGGCCGTCACCGGGGAGCTGTTTTTT.

The chain's CDR3 is CASSEGRSSTDTQYF. The CDR3 region has the DNA TGTGCCAGCAGTGAAGGCAGGTCAAGCACAGATACGCAGTATTTT. The chain recombines TRBV2 with TRBJ2-3; D uncertain. Trimming removed 1 base at V and 0 bases at J, with 8 bases between. CDR1 and CDR2 from the germline V gene are SNHLY and FYNNEI. The CDR3 runs 15 residues.

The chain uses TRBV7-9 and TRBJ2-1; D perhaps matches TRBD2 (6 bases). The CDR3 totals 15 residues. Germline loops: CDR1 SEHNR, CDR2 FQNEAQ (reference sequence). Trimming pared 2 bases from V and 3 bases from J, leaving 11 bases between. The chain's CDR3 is CASSLKGGDYNEQFF. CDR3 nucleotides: TGTGCCAGCAGCTTAAAGGGCGGGGACTACAATGAGCAGTTCTTC. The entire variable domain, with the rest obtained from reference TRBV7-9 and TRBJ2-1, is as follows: DTGVSQNPRHKITKRGQNVTFRCDPISEHNRLYWYRQTLGQGPEFLTYFQNEAQLEKSRLLSDRFSAERPKGSFSTLEIQRTEQGDSAMYLCASSLKGGDYNEQFFGPGTRLTVL.

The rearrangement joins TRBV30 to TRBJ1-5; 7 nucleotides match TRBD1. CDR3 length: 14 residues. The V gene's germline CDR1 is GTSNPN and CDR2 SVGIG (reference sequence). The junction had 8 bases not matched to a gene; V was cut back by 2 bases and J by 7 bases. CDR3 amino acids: CAWSSQGGTQPQHF. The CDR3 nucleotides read TGTGCCTGGAGTAGTCAGGGGGGAACGCAGCCCCAGCATTTT.

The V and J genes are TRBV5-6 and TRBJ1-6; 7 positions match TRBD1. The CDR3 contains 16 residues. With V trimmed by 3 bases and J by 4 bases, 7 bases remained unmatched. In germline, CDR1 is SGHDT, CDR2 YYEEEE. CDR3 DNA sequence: TGTGCCAGCAGCTGGGGCCGGGGACAGTATAATTCACCCCTCCACTTT. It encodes CASSWGRGQYNSPLHF. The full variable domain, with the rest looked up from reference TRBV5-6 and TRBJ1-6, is DAGVTQSPTHLIKTRGQQVTLRCSPKSGHDTVSWYQQALGQGPQFIFQYYEEEERQRGNFPDRFSGHQFPNYSSELNVNALLLGDSALYLCASSWGRGQYNSPLHFGNGTRLTVT.

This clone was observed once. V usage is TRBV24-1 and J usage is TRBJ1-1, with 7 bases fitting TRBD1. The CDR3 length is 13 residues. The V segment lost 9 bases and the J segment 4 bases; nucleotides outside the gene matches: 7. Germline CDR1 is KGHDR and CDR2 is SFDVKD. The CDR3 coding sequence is TGTGCCACCTCCACAGGGGCCTCCACTGAAGCTTTCTTT. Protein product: CATSTGASTEAFF.

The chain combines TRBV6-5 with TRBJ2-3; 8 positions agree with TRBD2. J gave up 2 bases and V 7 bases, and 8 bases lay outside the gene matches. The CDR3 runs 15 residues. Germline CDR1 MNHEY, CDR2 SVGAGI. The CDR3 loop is CASTQSGGPTDTQYF. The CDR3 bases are TGTGCCAGCACCCAGAGCGGGGGACCCACAGATACGCAGTATTTT.

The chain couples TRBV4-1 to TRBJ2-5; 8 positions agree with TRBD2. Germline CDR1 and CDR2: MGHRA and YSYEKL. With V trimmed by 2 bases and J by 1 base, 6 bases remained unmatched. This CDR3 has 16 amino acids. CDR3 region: CASSQNLAGLQETQYF. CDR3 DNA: TGCGCCAGCAGCCAAAATCTAGCGGGCCTCCAAGAGACCCAGTACTTC.

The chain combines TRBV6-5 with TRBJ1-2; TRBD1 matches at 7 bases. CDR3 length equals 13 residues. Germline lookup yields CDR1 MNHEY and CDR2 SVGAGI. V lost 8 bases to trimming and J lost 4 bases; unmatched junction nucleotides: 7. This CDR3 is CASLRGVGYGYTF. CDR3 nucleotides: TGTGCCAGCCTCAGGGGGGTGGGCTATGGCTACACCTTC.